This TCR beta chain was observed in a study of blood T cell repertoires in COVID-19. On the study more broadly: Nucleic acid was either cDNA or gDNA, and it came from T cells, B-cell-depleted T cells, or PBMCs.

CDR1 and CDR2 (germline): SNHLY, FYNNEI. V lost 4 bases to trimming and J lost 3 bases; unmatched junction nucleotides: 6. This CDR3 contains 15 residues. As processed by the authors: Reference gene primer amplification gave nucleated cell count estimates. Profiled with immunoSEQ multiplex PCR; TCRdb holds only in-frame clones, not every one. For V, J and clone size, that table is used; D and trimming come from the DNA. The data hold around 160,000 clones, with about 90% observed a single time. The sample consisted of peripheral blood. The chain combines TRBV2 with TRBJ2-3; 8 nucleotides align to TRBD2. The TCR sequence derives from a human donor in a cohort sampled during active COVID-19. Here the CDR3 DNA reads TGTGCCAGCAGTGTGTCACTAGCGGTAACAGATACGCAGTATTTT. Translation: CASSVSLAVTDTQYF.